These 27 T cell receptor beta chains were all obtained from the same sample, sequenced in a study of metastatic and nonmetastatic thyroid tumors. Thyroid surgery was performed in patients who had received no treatment beforehand. TCRdb redid the clone calls on the PCR reads using MiXCR. The repertoire holds 20,000 to 25,000 clones, with about 20% as singletons. Specimen: blood. All receptors derive from a female donor with papillary thyroid cancer or a benign thyroid nodule (not recorded which). Some clones in this sample may be carry-over from other donors' samples.

This clone is labeled as medium-sized. The chain is built from TRBV4-3 and TRBJ2-7, with TRBD2 as a possible D gene (6 bases). The CDR3 totals 17 residues. From germline, CDR1 is LGHNA and CDR2 YSLEER. Trimming took 0 bases from V and 3 from J, leaving 18 bases between them. CDR3 DNA: TGCGCCAGCAGCCAAGAGGCGCGGGATTCCTCTCTCTACGAGCAGTACTTC. Encoded protein: CASSQEARDSSLYEQYF.

This clone was detected ten times or more. The V and J genes are TRBV30 and TRBJ2-3; no clear D gene. The length of the CDR3 is 10 residues. CDR1 GTSNPN and CDR2 SVGIG come from the germline V gene (reference sequence). The CDR3 is CTYSTDTQYF. The CDR3 DNA sequence: TGTACGTATTCCACAGATACGCAGTATTTT.

This clone was seen ten or more times. The chain recombines TRBV20-1 with TRBJ2-7, with 7 bases identical to TRBD1. CDR1 and CDR2 from the germline V gene are DFQATT and SNEGSKA (reference sequence). The V and J ends lost 7 bases and 2 bases, in that order; junction bases with no gene match: 8. The length of the CDR3 is 13 residues. CDR3 amino acids: CSGRGQDTYEQYF. CDR3 DNA: TGCAGTGGAAGGGGGCAGGATACCTACGAGCAGTACTTC.

In its sample, this clone was seen many times. This chain uses TRBV20-1 with TRBJ2-7; no clear D. In germline, CDR1 is DFQATT, CDR2 SNEGSKA (reference sequence). The CDR3 loop spans 12 amino acids. Trimming removed 0 bases from V and 8 bases from J, with 11 bases in between. DNA for the CDR3: TGCAGTGCTAGAGAGGACGGTTTAAAGCAGTACTTC. Its protein product is CSAREDGLKQYF.

This clone was seen repeatedly, ten times or more. The chain joins TRBV7-9 to TRBJ2-1; the D gene is possibly TRBD2 (6 bases). Germline V lookup: CDR1 SEHNR, CDR2 FQNEAQ (reference sequence). V was shortened by 1 base and J by 7 bases, with 20 bases between the two germline ends. The CDR3 spans 17 residues. In DNA form, the CDR3 reads TGTGCCAGCAGCTTAGAGGGGCGGGGTCCATCTCGAAATGAGCAGTTCTTC. It encodes CASSLEGRGPSRNEQFF.

This clone has more than one count but fewer than ten. V gene TRBV10-3 combines with J gene TRBJ1-3, with D tentatively TRBD1 (6 bases). The length of the CDR3 is 12 residues. Germline CDR1 reads ENHRY; CDR2 reads SYGVKD. Here the CDR3 reads CAARDRGNTIYF. The CDR3, as DNA: TGTGCAGCCCGCGACAGGGGAAACACCATATATTTT.

This clone was detected ten times or more. The chain combines TRBV5-4 with TRBJ2-7; D is possibly TRBD2 (5 bases). CDR1 and CDR2 (germline): SGHNT, YYREEE (reference sequence). V was cut by 4 bases and J by 5 bases, with 22 bases left in between. The CDR3 sequence is 16 residues long. The CDR3 DNA reads as TGTGCCAGCAGCCCCCTCCCAGGAGGTTTCAGGAACGAGCAGTACTTC. As protein: CASSPLPGGFRNEQYF.

This clone was picked up a small number of times. The V gene is TRBV4-3, the J gene TRBJ1-1, with D perhaps TRBD1 (5 bases). Trimming stripped 2 bases from V and 2 bases from J, with 9 bases between. CDR3 length equals 14 residues. In germline, CDR1 is LGHNA, CDR2 YSLEER. The chain's CDR3 is CASSQPGGNTEAFF. CDR3 in DNA: TGCGCCAGCAGCCAACCCGGGGGAAACACTGAAGCTTTCTTT.

The table lists this clone with many counts. The chain uses TRBV6-2 or TRBV6-3 and TRBJ2-1, with unresolved D. V was shortened by 0 bases and J by 4 bases, with 22 bases between the two germline ends. This CDR3 has 19 amino acids. Germline CDR1 reads MNHEY; CDR2 reads SVGEGT. The CDR3 DNA sequence: TGTGCCAGCAGTTACTCGCTTTTGAGATTTGGGCGTCTTTACAATGAGCAGTTCTTC. Residues: CASSYSLLRFGRLYNEQFF.

This clone was counted many times. V gene TRBV11-2 combines with J gene TRBJ2-5; TRBD2 aligns across 8 bases. In germline, CDR1 is SGHAT, CDR2 FQNNGV. Germline trimming cut 1 base from V and 5 bases from J; bases unmatched to any gene: 9. The CDR3 runs to 16 residues. The CDR3 reads CASSLVSAGEEETQYF. The CDR3 nucleotides read TGTGCCAGCAGCTTAGTATCAGCGGGAGAGGAGGAGACCCAGTACTTC.

This clone was recorded at least ten times. The chain uses TRBV5-1 and TRBJ2-3, with D perhaps assigned TRBD1 or TRBD2 (5 bases each). Trimming left V 6 bases short and J 4 bases short, with 18 bases between. This CDR3 region has 15 residues. In germline, CDR1 is SGHRS, CDR2 YFSETQ. Written as DNA, the CDR3 is TGCGCCAGCATGGGAAGGGGAGCCGGCCCAGATACGCAGTATTTT. Translating it yields CASMGRGAGPDTQYF.

The chain is built from TRBV28 and TRBJ1-2; no clear D. Germline V gene lookup returns CDR1 MDHEN and CDR2 SYDVKM. V was shortened by 7 bases and J by 2 bases, with 17 bases between the two germline ends. The CDR3 has 15 residues. CDR3 loop: CASIPLGSSNYGYTF. The DNA of the CDR3 is TGTGCCAGCATCCCCCTCGGGTCATCGAACTATGGCTACACCTTC.

This clone was counted at least ten times. V and J are TRBV10-1 and TRBJ2-7; TRBD2 might be the D (5 bases). This CDR3 has 13 amino acids. Germline loops: CDR1 WNHNN, CDR2 SYGVQD (reference sequence). The germline V and J ends were trimmed by 0 bases and 5 bases, with 8 bases remaining between them. The CDR3 region is CASSESLGDEQYF. CDR3 sequence (DNA): TGCGCCAGCAGTGAGTCATTGGGAGACGAGCAGTACTTC.

This clone appeared many times. This sequence joins TRBV20-1 and TRBJ2-7; a possible D gene is TRBD1 (6 bases). V lost 0 bases and J 2 bases, leaving 11 bases between the germline ends. This CDR3 comprises 14 residues. Per the germline V gene, CDR1 is DFQATT and CDR2 is SNEGSKA (reference sequence). The CDR3 bases are TGCAGTGCTAGAGATCCGGGACAACCCTACGAGCAGTACTTC. Amino acids: CSARDPGQPYEQYF.

The rearrangement uses TRBV27 and TRBJ2-7, with D uncertain. The V gene lost 5 bases and the J gene lost 0 bases, with 5 bases spanning the gap. This CDR3 is 12 amino acids long. Germline assignment: CDR1 MNHEY and CDR2 SMNVEV (reference sequence). DNA of the CDR3: TGTGCCAGCAGTCCGAGCTCCTACGAGCAGTACTTC. Encoded protein: CASSPSSYEQYF.

Note on this clone: One end of the junction varies from germline; a read error may be responsible. The chain carries TRBV11-2 and TRBJ2-7; 10 bases align to TRBD1. The CDR3 totals 16 residues. CDR1 and CDR2 (germline): SGHAT, FQNNGV. This CDR3 reads CASSLWRGQGYHERYF. The CDR3 bases are TGTGCCAGCAGCTTGTGGAGGGGACAGGGGTACCACGAGCGGTACTTC.

This rearrangement joins TRBV5-1 to TRBJ1-2, with D possibly matching TRBD1 (5 bases). Germline V lookup: CDR1 SGHRS, CDR2 YFSETQ. The CDR3 is 15 amino acids. Trimming removed 3 bases from V and 2 bases from J, with 14 bases in between. The CDR3 spells CASSSLISGNYGYTF. CDR3 DNA: TGCGCCAGCAGCTCCCTAATTTCAGGGAACTATGGCTACACCTTC.

This rearrangement joins TRBV7-2 to TRBJ2-5; D is ambiguous. V was shortened by 3 bases and J by 2 bases, with 7 bases between the two germline ends. Germline V gives CDR1 SGHTA, CDR2 FQGNSA. The CDR3 totals 13 residues. This chain's CDR3 is CASSLVFQETQYF. For the CDR3, the DNA is TGTGCCAGCAGCTTGGTCTTTCAAGAGACCCAGTACTTC.

This clone is medium-sized within its sample. This chain uses TRBV6-1 with TRBJ1-6; D remains unclear. The CDR3 extends over 16 amino acids. V was clipped by 9 bases and J by 2 bases, with 17 bases between them. From germline, CDR1 is MNHNS and CDR2 SASEGT. The CDR3 DNA is TGTGCCAGTACCGACGGTCCCCGACCCTATAATTCACCCCTCCACTTT. This sequence encodes CASTDGPRPYNSPLHF.

The chain combines TRBV5-1 with TRBJ2-3, with 8 nucleotides matching TRBD2. The germline CDR1 and CDR2 sequences are SGHRS and YFSETQ. CDR3 length: 15 residues. J was trimmed by 4 bases and V by 1 base; bases with no gene match: 5. As DNA, the CDR3 is TGCGCCAGCAGCTTGAATCCAGCGGGAGCAGATACGCAGTATTTT. Translating gives CASSLNPAGADTQYF.

This clone was picked up many times. The rearrangement links TRBV11-2 to TRBJ2-1; D might be TRBD2 (5 bases). Trimming cost V 4 bases and J 9 bases, with 19 bases left between them. This CDR3 is 15 amino acids long. Per the germline V gene, CDR1 is SGHAT and CDR2 is FQNNGV. The CDR3 DNA follows: TGTGCCAGCAGCTCTCTCACGGGAACCCAAATTGAGCAGTTCTTC. Translation gives CASSSLTGTQIEQFF.

In its sample, this clone was seen many times. The V call is TRBV7-3, the J call TRBJ1-1; D is unresolved. V dropped 6 bases and J dropped 0 bases, with 8 bases sitting between them. Looked up from germline, CDR1 is SGHTA and CDR2 is FQGTGA. The CDR3 runs to 13 residues. The CDR3 loop is CASSRRLNTEAFF. CDR3 nucleotides: TGTGCCAGCAGTCGAAGATTGAACACTGAAGCTTTCTTT.

By sample fraction, this clone is medium-sized. The J gene is TRBJ2-7, the V gene TRBV6-1; TRBD1 matches at 12 bases. Germline CDR1 and CDR2: MNHNS and SASEGT. This CDR3 spans 14 amino acids. Unmatched junction bases numbered 5, after V lost 6 bases and J lost 5 bases. This CDR3 is CASRQGQGADEQYF. The CDR3 DNA reads TGTGCCAGCAGGCAGGGACAGGGGGCGGACGAGCAGTACTTC.

In this sample, this clone is medium-sized. The rearrangement links TRBV6-2 or TRBV6-3 to TRBJ2-2; no clear D. The germline V gene encodes CDR1 MNHEY and CDR2 SVGEGT. The CDR3 spans 17 residues. V was shortened by 2 bases and J by 6 bases, with 19 bases between the two germline ends. In DNA form, the CDR3 reads TGTGCCAGCAGTTACAACGTTGGTGGGTCGACATCCGGGGAGCTGTTTTTT. It specifies CASSYNVGGSTSGELFF.

In its sample, this clone was seen once. This chain connects TRBV28 to TRBJ1-1; possible D gene TRBD1, 5 bases. In germline, CDR1 is MDHEN, CDR2 SYDVKM. The CDR3 consists of 12 residues. Trimming took off 2 bases at V and 11 bases at J, with 12 bases between the two ends. The CDR3 bases are TGTGCCAGCAGTTTACAAGTAGCAGGGGCTTTCTTT. Translated, it gives CASSLQVAGAFF.

Concerning this clone itself: A read error may account for a junction end that differs from germline. This sequence joins TRBV7-2 and TRBJ2-5; D gene ambiguous. Germline loops: CDR1 SGHTA, CDR2 FQGNSA. This CDR3 is built from 15 residues. CDR3 amino acids: CSSSSSLSVRETQYF. CDR3 nucleotide sequence: TGTTCCAGCAGCTCCTCACTATCGGTTCGGGAGACCCAGTACTTC.

This clone was counted ten times or more. The J gene is TRBJ1-1, the V gene TRBV18; D unclear. V dropped 10 bases and J dropped 4 bases, with 19 bases sitting between them. The CDR3 sequence is 14 residues long. CDR1 is KGHSH, CDR2 LQKENI, per germline. The CDR3 DNA reads as TGTGCCACCACCGTGGACCAGTTAGGCACTGAAGCTTTCTTT. As protein: CATTVDQLGTEAFF.